This T cell receptor (beta chain) stems from a study of blood T cell repertoires in COVID-19. Study details: Samples taken during acute and convalescent COVID-19 were collected in the United States, Italy and Spain. Sources were T cells, B-cell-depleted T cells, or PBMCs; the material itself was cDNA or gDNA.

In its sample, this clone was seen a few times. In the original analysis: Scientists estimated how many nucleated cells there were by amplifying reference gene primers. Profiled with immunoSEQ multiplex PCR; TCRdb holds only in-frame clones, not every one. V and J calls and clone size come straight from that table; D and trimming were deduced from the DNA. The sample includes some 390,000 clones, around 86% of them seen just once. The CDR3 has 17 amino acids. The germline CDR1 and CDR2 sequences are SGDLS and YYNGEE. The ends lost 4 bases at V and 0 bases at J; junction bases unmatched: 9. This rearrangement joins TRBV9 to TRBJ1-3, with TRBD1 matching 8 bases. The TCR sequence derives from a human donor in a cohort sampled during active COVID-19. Sequences were obtained from peripheral blood. CDR3 nucleotides: TGTGCCAGCAGCTCTCGGACAGGGCCCTTCTCTGGAAACACCATATATTTT. Translating gives CASSSRTGPFSGNTIYF. The full variable domain, with the rest looked up from reference TRBV9 and TRBJ1-3, is DSGVTQTPKHLITATGQRVTLRCSPRSGDLSVYWYQQSLDQGLQFLIQYYNGEERAKGNILERFSAQQFPDLHSELNLSSLELGDSALYFCASSSRTGPFSGNTIYFGEGSWLTVV.